This T cell receptor (beta chain) derives from a study of OX40 agonist ivuxolimab in advanced cancers. Across the whole study: Of the patients, three showed partial responses, one with hepatocellular carcinoma and two with cutaneous melanoma.

Study-level points and caveats: At 0.1 to 3.0 mg/kg and by week 6, clonal expansion occurred in CD4+ and CD8+ blood T cells. In the expanded peripheral T cells, antigen specificity was never determined.

In the case of this clone: The antigen remains unidentified.

Sequencing used immunoSEQ multiplex PCR; TCRdb keeps in-frame clones, though not all of them. The profile shows around 140,000 clones, around 93% of them singletons. Losses at the gene ends were 1 base for V and 1 base for J; bases not matched to a gene: 11. The germline V gene has CDR1 MDHEN and CDR2 SYDVKM. This CDR3 comprises 18 residues. The chain recombines TRBV28 with TRBJ1-2; 8 nucleotides line up with TRBD1. The specimen comprised CD4+ or CD8+ T cells sorted from blood, sampled in a trial of the OX40 agonist ivuxolimab. The TCR comes from an adult with an advanced solid tumor such as melanoma, head and neck, liver or kidney cancer. CDR3 sequence: CASSLSGTQGESNYGYTF. The CDR3, as DNA: TGTGCCAGCAGTTTATCTGGGACACAGGGGGAGAGTAACTATGGCTACACCTTC.